This entry lists 11 T cell receptor beta chains sequenced from one sample in a study of OX40 agonist ivuxolimab in advanced cancers. Produced via immunoSEQ multiplex PCR; TCRdb's table is partial and in-frame only. The table lists some 70,000 clones, 86% of them singletons, with around 8.2% in the top ten. This sample comprised CD4+ or CD8+ T cells sorted from blood, obtained in a trial of the OX40 agonist ivuxolimab. The receptor source for this set is an adult with an advanced solid tumor such as melanoma, head and neck, liver or kidney cancer.

The chain couples TRBV6-5 to TRBJ1-1; 7 bases map to TRBD1. V dropped 7 bases and J dropped 2; count of bases not matched to a gene: 10. Germline CDR1 is MNHEY and CDR2 is SVGAGI. This CDR3 is 15 amino acids long. CDR3: CASTPPGTANTEAFF. As DNA, the CDR3 is TGTGCCAGCACCCCCCCCGGGACAGCAAACACTGAAGCTTTCTTT.

The rearrangement links TRBV5-1 to TRBJ2-2; D is uncertain. CDR1 and CDR2 (germline): SGHRS, YFSETQ. The CDR3 has 14 amino acids. V was trimmed by 0 bases and J by 6 bases, leaving 9 bases between them. CDR3 DNA: TGCGCCAGCAGCTTGGACAGCCTGCCCGGGGAGCTGTTTTTT. Encoded protein: CASSLDSLPGELFF.

The rearrangement joins TRBV7-8 to TRBJ2-1, with D possibly matching TRBD2 (5 bases). The CDR3 sequence is 17 residues long. Per the germline V gene, CDR1 is SGHVS and CDR2 is FQNEAQ. V lost 3 bases and J lost 2, with 17 bases in between. The CDR3 bases are TGTGCCAGCAGCTTCTCGTTAAGGGAGAAACCCTACAATGAGCAGTTCTTC. The encoded protein is CASSFSLREKPYNEQFF.

This sequence joins TRBV19 and TRBJ2-1; D is perhaps TRBD2 (6 bases). Trimming took 5 bases from V and 9 from J, leaving 11 bases between them. Germline CDR1 and CDR2: LNHDA and SQIVND (reference sequence). The CDR3 covers 12 residues. The CDR3 reads CASSDRRGEQFF. Written as DNA, the CDR3 is TGTGCCAGTAGTGACCGGAGGGGTGAGCAGTTCTTC. Full variable domain (missing parts from reference TRBV19 and TRBJ2-1): DGGITQSPKYLFRKEGQNVTLSCEQNLNHDAMYWYRQDPGQGLRLIYYSQIVNDFQKGDIAEGYSVSREKKESFPLTVTSAQKNPTAFYLCASSDRRGEQFFGPGTRLTVL.

The chain carries TRBV6-6 and TRBJ2-1; 9 bases are shared with TRBD2. The length of the CDR3 is 16 residues. Germline V gene data show CDR1 as MNHNY and CDR2 as SVGAGI (reference sequence). V shed 2 bases and J 5 bases; nucleotides not matched to a gene: 7. CDR3 bases: TGTGCCAGCAGTTACCCCTCGATAGCGGGGGACAATGAGCAGTTCTTC. It translates to CASSYPSIAGDNEQFF.

V and J are TRBV6-6 and TRBJ1-2; D gene ambiguous. V dropped 6 bases and J dropped 7 bases, with 15 bases sitting between them. Germline values: CDR1 MNHNY, CDR2 SVGAGI (reference sequence). The CDR3 has 13 residues. The CDR3 nucleotides read TGTGCCAGCAGCCCCGACTGGCAGGCTGGCTACACCTTC. Translation gives CASSPDWQAGYTF.

The chain links TRBV5-1 to TRBJ1-1, with 10 bases identical to TRBD1. The ends lost 4 bases at V and 4 bases at J; junction bases unmatched: 4. Germline CDR1 is SGHRS and CDR2 is YFSETQ. This CDR3 spans 14 amino acids. The CDR3 coding sequence is TGCGCCAGCAGCCGACAGGGGGCTGGCACTGAAGCTTTCTTT. Translated, it gives CASSRQGAGTEAFF.

This chain joins TRBV9 and TRBJ2-3; a possible D gene is TRBD1 (5 bases). There are 16 residues in the CDR3. The V and J ends lost 0 bases and 5 bases respectively, with 16 bases between them. Germline CDR1 SGDLS, CDR2 YYNGEE. The CDR3 protein is CASSVAPIGAVDTQYF. The CDR3 DNA is TGTGCCAGCAGCGTAGCACCAATAGGGGCAGTAGATACGCAGTATTTT.

This clone came up once. This chain connects TRBV28 to TRBJ1-4; a possible D gene is TRBD1 (6 bases). V was shortened by 8 bases and J by 5 bases, with 15 bases between the two germline ends. The CDR3 consists of 14 residues. Germline values: CDR1 MDHEN, CDR2 SYDVKM. As DNA, the CDR3 is TGTGCCAGCCTCGGACAGCCCCCAAATGAAAAACTGTTTTTT. It is translated as CASLGQPPNEKLFF.

The DNA for the CDR3 is TGTGCCATCAGTGAGCGGGCCCTCTCTGGGGCCAACGTCCTGACTTTC. As protein: CAISERALSGANVLTF. The J gene is TRBJ2-6, the V gene TRBV10-3; D is ambiguous. Germline loops: CDR1 ENHRY, CDR2 SYGVKD. The CDR3 length is 16 residues. Trimming shortened V by 2 bases and J by 0 bases, and 8 bases separated the two germline ends.

About this clone: One end of the junction is discordant with germline, which a read error may explain. The rearrangement joins TRBV20-1 to TRBJ1-4; tentative D call: TRBD1 (6 bases). Germline CDR1 DFQATT, CDR2 SNEGSKA (reference sequence). The CDR3 extends over 9 amino acids. CDR3 amino acids: CSVGQRESF. The CDR3 DNA sequence: TGCAGTGTAGGACAGCGGGAGAGCTTT.